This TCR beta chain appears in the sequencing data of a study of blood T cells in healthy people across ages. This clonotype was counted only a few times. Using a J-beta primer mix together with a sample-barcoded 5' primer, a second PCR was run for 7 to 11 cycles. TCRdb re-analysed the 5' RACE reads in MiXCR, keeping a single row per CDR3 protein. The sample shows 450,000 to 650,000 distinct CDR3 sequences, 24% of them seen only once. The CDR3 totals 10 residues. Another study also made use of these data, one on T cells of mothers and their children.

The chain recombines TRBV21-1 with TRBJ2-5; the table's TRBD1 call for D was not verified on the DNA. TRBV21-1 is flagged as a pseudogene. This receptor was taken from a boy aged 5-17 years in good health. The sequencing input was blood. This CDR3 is CASSKAEGDF. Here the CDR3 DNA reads TGTGCCAGCAGCAAGGCGGAAGGGGACTTC.